This entry describes one T cell receptor beta chain. What it recognizes is unknown. These data are taken from a study of lymphopenia after photon versus proton radiotherapy. V gave up 11 bases and J gave up 0 bases; unmatched junction bases: 9. The CDR3 spans 15 residues. Germline CDR1 reads SNHLY; CDR2 reads FYNNEI. Regarding the study as a whole: Only patients who died were analyzed for survival; proton advantage is unproven. Proton therapy kept repertoires fairly stable, unlike photons, which gained effector/memory cells. After lymphocyte nadir, photon-treated repertoires showed oligoclonal expansion, especially CD8+ Temra. A bigger post-nadir fall in TCR diversity correlated inversely with survival time in deceased patients.

Assay used: immunoSEQ multiplex PCR; TCRdb lists only in-frame clones, some missing. The repertoire has more than 15,000 clones, 84% of them found once; the top ten carry over 2.5%. The TCR was taken from a woman between 50 and 59 years old with pancreatic cancer. The chain combines TRBV2 with TRBJ1-3; 8 nucleotides match TRBD1. The source was peripheral blood, collected from a patient treated with photon-based radiotherapy. CDR3 bases: TGTGCCGGGTGGGGGGGACAGGCCTCTGGAAACACCATATATTTT. Amino acid sequence: CAGWGGQASGNTIYF.